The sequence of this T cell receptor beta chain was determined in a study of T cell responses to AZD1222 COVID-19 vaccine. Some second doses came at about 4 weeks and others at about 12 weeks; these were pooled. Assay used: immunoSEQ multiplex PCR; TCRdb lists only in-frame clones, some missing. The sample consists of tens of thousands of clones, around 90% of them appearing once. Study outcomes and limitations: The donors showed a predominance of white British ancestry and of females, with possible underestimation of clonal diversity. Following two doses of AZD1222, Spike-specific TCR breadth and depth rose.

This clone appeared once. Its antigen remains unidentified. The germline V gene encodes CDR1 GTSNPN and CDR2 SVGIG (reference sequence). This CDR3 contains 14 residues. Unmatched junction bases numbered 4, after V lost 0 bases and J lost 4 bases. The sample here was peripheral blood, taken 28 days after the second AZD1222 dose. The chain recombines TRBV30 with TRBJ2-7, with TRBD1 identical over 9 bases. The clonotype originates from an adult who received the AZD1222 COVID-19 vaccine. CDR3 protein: CAWSVGTGLYEQYF. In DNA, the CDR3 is TGTGCCTGGAGTGTAGGGACAGGGCTATACGAGCAGTACTTC.